The rows below give T cell receptor beta chains drawn from one sample of a study of T cells in Graves' hyperthyroidism and ophthalmopathy. One entry per CDR3 protein results from TCRdb running MiXCR on the multiplex PCR reads. The table lists around 620,000 distinct CDR3 sequences, about 17% of them singletons. The material sequenced was blood. The origin of the receptors is a woman aged 30 to 39 with Graves' hyperthyroidism. The CDR3 runs from the conserved cysteine through the conserved F or W. D genes are given only for firm matches. Size is omitted from some rows. Given values are once, few, many or a class for expanded clones.

TRBJ2-3 many TRBD1 TRBV20-1 CSADPGQFIDTQYF TGCAGTGCGGATCCGGGACAGTTTATAGATACGCAGTATTTT
TRBJ2-1 . . TRBV7-9 CASSSPLDGNNEQFF TGTGCCAGCAGCTCACCGCTGGACGGGAACAATGAGCAGTTCTTC
TRBJ2-7 once . TRBV4-2 CASSQGLRAIYEQYF TGTGCCAGCAGCCAAGGTTTGAGGGCCATCTACGAGCAGTACTTC
TRBJ1-5 many . TRBV28 CASRPRGGLGNQPQHF TGTGCCAGCAGACCAAGGGGCGGGTTAGGCAATCAGCCCCAGCATTTT
TRBJ2-2 . . TRBV7-6 CASKGNANTGELFF TGTGCCAGCAAAGGGAACGCGAACACCGGGGAGCTGTTTTTT
TRBJ2-7 many . TRBV5-1 CASSLDVYYEQYF TGCGCCAGCAGCTTGGACGTGTACTACGAGCAGTACTTC
TRBJ2-5 . . TRBV3-1 CASSQRQETQHF TGTGCCAGCAGCCAACGCCAAGAGACCCAGCACTTC
TRBJ2-5 many . TRBV12-3/TRBV12-4 CASSADPQVTQYF TGTGCCAGCAGCGCTGACCCTCAGGTGACCCAGTACTTC
TRBJ1-5 many TRBD1 TRBV20-1 CSAKTTGAPEAQHF TGCAGTGCTAAAACTACAGGGGCCCCGGAGGCCCAGCATTTT
TRBJ2-2 many TRBD2 TRBV6-1 CASSGLADTGELFF TGTGCCAGCAGTGGACTAGCGGACACCGGGGAGCTGTTTTTT
TRBJ2-5 few . TRBV3-1 CASSQGVLDARETQYF TGTGCCAGCAGCCAAGGGGTCCTAGATGCGCGAGAGACCCAGTACTTC
TRBJ2-1 . . TRBV5-1 CASSLADSPYEQFF TGCGCCAGCAGCTTGGCCGACAGCCCCTACGAGCAGTTCTTC
TRBJ2-1 many . TRBV3-2 CASSQAGKGTTPNSYNEQFF TGTGCCAGCAGCCAAGCGGGAAAGGGGACTACTCCAAACTCCTACAATGAGCAGTTCTTC
TRBJ1-2 many . TRBV28 CASTDPRALALYGYTF TGTGCCAGCACCGACCCCCGGGCCCTAGCGCTCTATGGCTACACCTTC
TRBJ2-5 many . TRBV20-1 CSATDTQETQYF TGCAGTGCAACGGACACTCAAGAGACCCAGTACTTC
TRBJ2-7 many . TRBV6-1 CASSEVRGTYEQYF TGTGCCAGCAGTGAAGTCAGGGGCACCTACGAGCAGTACTTC
TRBJ2-7 . TRBD1 TRBV2 CASRGDSDLYEQYF TGTGCCAGCAGGGGGGACAGCGACCTCTACGAGCAGTACTTC
TRBJ2-1 few TRBD2 TRBV6-1 CASRAKAGGQIYNEQFF TGTGCCAGCAGGGCTAAAGCGGGAGGCCAGATTTACAATGAGCAGTTCTTC
TRBJ2-5 many . TRBV11-2 CASSLARIGETQYF TGTGCCAGCAGCTTAGCCCGGATCGGAGAGACCCAGTACTTC